These T cell receptor beta chains were read from a single sample in a study of CD8 T cells in Susac syndrome. TCRdb passed the immunoSEQ multiplex PCR reads through MiXCR, listing each CDR3 protein once. The sample has approximately 200,000 distinct CDR3 sequences, roughly 94% seen once; the top ten hold around 0.08%. The source material was CD4+ T cells from PBMCs. These receptors came from a human donor with multiple sclerosis. CDR3s include the opening cysteine and the closing phenylalanine or tryptophan. The order of the fields is D gene, J gene, clone size, V gene, CDR3 DNA, CDR3 protein. The D gene is left open where the match is weak. Clone size, where shown, is once, few, many, or a class for clones that have expanded.

d_call: .
j_call: TRBJ1-2
clone_size: once
v_call: TRBV3-1
cdr3_nt: TGTGCCAGCAGCCAAGATGGAATCTTTGGCTACACCTTC
cdr3_aa: CASSQDGIFGYTF

d_call: .
j_call: TRBJ1-1
clone_size: .
v_call: TRBV9
cdr3_nt: TGTGCCAGCAGCGCCCCGGGGGGGCCACATGAAGCTTTCTTT
cdr3_aa: CASSAPGGPHEAFF

d_call: TRBD1
j_call: TRBJ1-5
clone_size: .
v_call: TRBV20-1
cdr3_nt: TGCAGTAGAAATGGACAGGGGGGAGAGAGCAATCAGCCCCAGCATTTT
cdr3_aa: CSRNGQGGESNQPQHF

d_call: TRBD1
j_call: TRBJ1-2
clone_size: .
v_call: TRBV20-1
cdr3_nt: TGCAGTGCTGCACAGGGGGCGAAGGATGGCTACACCTTC
cdr3_aa: CSAAQGAKDGYTF

d_call: .
j_call: TRBJ2-5
clone_size: .
v_call: TRBV20-1
cdr3_nt: TGCAGCTTAACCGGGGGAGCACTAATGTCAGAGACCCAGTACTTC
cdr3_aa: CSLTGGALMSETQYF

d_call: .
j_call: TRBJ2-3
clone_size: .
v_call: TRBV29-1
cdr3_nt: TGCAGCGTTGAAACAGGGAGCACAGATACGCAGTATTTT
cdr3_aa: CSVETGSTDTQYF

d_call: TRBD1
j_call: TRBJ2-1
clone_size: few
v_call: TRBV30
cdr3_nt: TGTGCCTGGAGTCCCCGGGACAGATACAATGAGCAGTTCTTT
cdr3_aa: CAWSPRDRYNEQFF

d_call: TRBD1
j_call: TRBJ2-5
clone_size: .
v_call: TRBV15
cdr3_nt: TGTGCCACCACCAAACGCAGGGGGATGGAGACCCAGTACTTC
cdr3_aa: CATTKRRGMETQYF

d_call: TRBD1
j_call: TRBJ2-7
clone_size: .
v_call: TRBV20-1
cdr3_nt: TGCAGTGCTCCGGGGACAGGGCTGAACGAGCAGTACTTC
cdr3_aa: CSAPGTGLNEQYF

d_call: .
j_call: TRBJ1-2
clone_size: .
v_call: TRBV30
cdr3_nt: TGTGCCTGGACCAGAGAATCTTTCTATGGCTACACCTTC
cdr3_aa: CAWTRESFYGYTF

d_call: .
j_call: TRBJ2-1
clone_size: .
v_call: TRBV2
cdr3_nt: TGTGCCAGCAGTGGCGCAGGGGTGGGTGAGCAGTTCTTC
cdr3_aa: CASSGAGVGEQFF

d_call: .
j_call: TRBJ2-5
clone_size: .
v_call: TRBV27
cdr3_nt: TGTGCCAGCACCATATATCCAGGGGGGGAGACCCAGTACTTC
cdr3_aa: CASTIYPGGETQYF

d_call: TRBD1
j_call: TRBJ2-3
clone_size: .
v_call: TRBV29-1
cdr3_nt: TGCAGCGTTAACGGACAGGGCTTTAGCACAGATACGCAGTATTTT
cdr3_aa: CSVNGQGFSTDTQYF

d_call: .
j_call: TRBJ2-7
clone_size: .
v_call: TRBV5-1
cdr3_nt: TGCGCCAGCAGCTCACAGGTTTCCAGCTCCTACGAGCAGTACTTC
cdr3_aa: CASSSQVSSSYEQYF

d_call: .
j_call: TRBJ2-6
clone_size: .
v_call: TRBV7-7
cdr3_nt: TGTGCTAGCAGCTTAGGTGCGGGGCCCGGGGCCAACGTCCTGACTTTC
cdr3_aa: CASSLGAGPGANVLTF

d_call: TRBD1
j_call: TRBJ1-6
clone_size: .
v_call: TRBV12-3/TRBV12-4
cdr3_nt: TGTGCCAGCAGCCGAGACAGGGTCGATTCACCCCTCCACTTT
cdr3_aa: CASSRDRVDSPLHF

d_call: .
j_call: TRBJ2-7
clone_size: .
v_call: TRBV12-3/TRBV12-4
cdr3_nt: TGTGCCAGCAGTCTTACGGTCTCCTACGAGCAGTACTTC
cdr3_aa: CASSLTVSYEQYF

d_call: .
j_call: TRBJ1-5
clone_size: .
v_call: TRBV27
cdr3_nt: TGTGCCAGCAGACCGATGGGTGGTCAGCCCCAGCATTTT
cdr3_aa: CASRPMGGQPQHF

d_call: .
j_call: TRBJ1-5
clone_size: .
v_call: TRBV15
cdr3_nt: TGTGCCACCAGCAGAGATCCCCAGAGGCCCCAGCATTTT
cdr3_aa: CATSRDPQRPQHF

d_call: TRBD2
j_call: TRBJ2-1
clone_size: few
v_call: TRBV30
cdr3_nt: TGTGCCTGGAGGATAGCGGGGGGTGGACGCAATGAGCAGTTCTTC
cdr3_aa: CAWRIAGGGRNEQFF

d_call: .
j_call: TRBJ1-1
clone_size: once
v_call: TRBV30
cdr3_nt: TGTGCCTGGAGTGTCGACAGATCCACTGAAGCTTTCTTT
cdr3_aa: CAWSVDRSTEAFF

d_call: .
j_call: TRBJ1-1
clone_size: .
v_call: TRBV6-5
cdr3_nt: TGTGCCAGCAGTTACAGGGAGAGGACTGAAGCTTTCTTT
cdr3_aa: CASSYRERTEAFF

d_call: .
j_call: TRBJ2-7
clone_size: .
v_call: TRBV3-1
cdr3_nt: TGTGCCAGCAGCCGGGGGAGCTGGGCCTACGAGCAGTACTTC
cdr3_aa: CASSRGSWAYEQYF

d_call: .
j_call: TRBJ2-5
clone_size: .
v_call: TRBV3-1
cdr3_nt: TGTGCCAGCAGCCAAGATAACCCAGTTGGGACCCAGTACTTC
cdr3_aa: CASSQDNPVGTQYF

d_call: TRBD1
j_call: TRBJ1-6
clone_size: .
v_call: TRBV12-3/TRBV12-4
cdr3_nt: TGTGCCAGCAGAACAGGGGTGGGCATTAGGACACCCCTCCACTTT
cdr3_aa: CASRTGVGIRTPLHF

d_call: TRBD2
j_call: TRBJ2-1
clone_size: .
v_call: TRBV3-1
cdr3_nt: TGTGCCAGCACGCGGGGGAACAATGAGCAGTTCTTC
cdr3_aa: CASTRGNNEQFF

d_call: .
j_call: TRBJ2-2
clone_size: .
v_call: TRBV5-1
cdr3_nt: TGCGCCAGCAGCTTCGGCCCGTTAGGGGAGCTGTTTTTT
cdr3_aa: CASSFGPLGELFF

d_call: .
j_call: TRBJ2-3
clone_size: .
v_call: TRBV29-1
cdr3_nt: TGCAGCGTTGGTGGGGTAGGGGCTGCTAGCACAGATACGCAGTATTTT
cdr3_aa: CSVGGVGAASTDTQYF

d_call: .
j_call: TRBJ2-7
clone_size: .
v_call: TRBV3-1
cdr3_nt: TGTGCCAGCAGCGAATCCGGGACTGTAACCTACGAGCAGTACTTC
cdr3_aa: CASSESGTVTYEQYF

d_call: .
j_call: TRBJ2-6
clone_size: .
v_call: TRBV12-5
cdr3_nt: TGTGCTAGTGGTTTGTCACGGGGGTTAATCCTCCCTGGGGCCAACGTCCTGACTTTC
cdr3_aa: CASGLSRGLILPGANVLTF

d_call: TRBD2
j_call: TRBJ2-3
clone_size: .
v_call: TRBV5-6
cdr3_nt: TGTGCCAGCAGCTACCGGGGGGGGCCCTACACAGATACGCAGTATTTT
cdr3_aa: CASSYRGGPYTDTQYF

d_call: .
j_call: TRBJ2-5
clone_size: .
v_call: TRBV12-3/TRBV12-4
cdr3_nt: TGTGCCAGCAGACTACAGGGGGAGGGAGAGACCCAGTACTTC
cdr3_aa: CASRLQGEGETQYF

d_call: .
j_call: TRBJ1-2
clone_size: .
v_call: TRBV29-1
cdr3_nt: TGCAGCGTTGATACCAAGTCGGGCGGGAGAGAAATCTATGGCTACACCTTC
cdr3_aa: CSVDTKSGGREIYGYTF

d_call: .
j_call: TRBJ1-2
clone_size: .
v_call: TRBV18
cdr3_nt: TGTGCCAGCTCACTCGAGGGTCCATATGGCTACACCTTC
cdr3_aa: CASSLEGPYGYTF

d_call: .
j_call: TRBJ1-1
clone_size: once
v_call: TRBV5-1
cdr3_nt: TGCGCCAGCAGCTTGGAGTCTATCACTGAAGCTTTCTTT
cdr3_aa: CASSLESITEAFF

d_call: .
j_call: TRBJ1-6
clone_size: .
v_call: TRBV13
cdr3_nt: TGTGCCAGCAGCTTGACAAGGAATAATTCACCCCTCCACTTT
cdr3_aa: CASSLTRNNSPLHF

d_call: TRBD1
j_call: TRBJ2-7
clone_size: .
v_call: TRBV6-1
cdr3_nt: TGTGCCAGCAGTGAAGCCGGGACAGTGACCTCCTACGAGCAGTACTTC
cdr3_aa: CASSEAGTVTSYEQYF

d_call: TRBD1
j_call: TRBJ2-3
clone_size: .
v_call: TRBV5-6
cdr3_nt: TGTGCCAGCAGCTTCGGACAGGGCACAGATACGCAGTATTTT
cdr3_aa: CASSFGQGTDTQYF

d_call: .
j_call: TRBJ1-5
clone_size: .
v_call: TRBV2
cdr3_nt: TGTGCCAGCAGTGAAGCGGATACGGAGATCCAGCCCCAGCATTTT
cdr3_aa: CASSEADTEIQPQHF

d_call: .
j_call: TRBJ2-3
clone_size: .
v_call: TRBV7-9
cdr3_nt: TGTGCCAGCAGCCATGGCAGGGGCCAGTATCTAGATACGCAGTATTTT
cdr3_aa: CASSHGRGQYLDTQYF

d_call: .
j_call: TRBJ2-7
clone_size: .
v_call: TRBV30
cdr3_nt: TGTGCCTGGAGTGTATTACTGAGTTTGGACGAGCAGTACTTC
cdr3_aa: CAWSVLLSLDEQYF

d_call: .
j_call: TRBJ1-5
clone_size: .
v_call: TRBV7-2
cdr3_nt: TGTGCCAGCAGCCCCGCCCCGTCTAGCAATCAGCCCCAGCATTTT
cdr3_aa: CASSPAPSSNQPQHF

d_call: .
j_call: TRBJ1-2
clone_size: .
v_call: TRBV3-1
cdr3_nt: TGTGCCAGCAGCCAGGACACGTTTTATGGCTACACCTTC
cdr3_aa: CASSQDTFYGYTF

d_call: .
j_call: TRBJ2-1
clone_size: once
v_call: TRBV7-2
cdr3_nt: TGTGCCAGCAGCTTAGTACTGGGGAATGAGCAGTTCTTC
cdr3_aa: CASSLVLGNEQFF

d_call: TRBD1
j_call: TRBJ1-2
clone_size: .
v_call: TRBV10-3
cdr3_nt: TGTGCCATCCTTCCAGGGGGCAGCTATGGCTACACCTTC
cdr3_aa: CAILPGGSYGYTF

d_call: TRBD1
j_call: TRBJ1-3
clone_size: .
v_call: TRBV29-1
cdr3_nt: TGCAGCGTCGCCTTCCGGGACAGGGTATCGGGTCTCTCTGGAAACACCATATATTTT
cdr3_aa: CSVAFRDRVSGLSGNTIYF

d_call: .
j_call: TRBJ2-3
clone_size: .
v_call: TRBV20-1
cdr3_nt: TGCAGTGCTAGAGGAGGGAAGGTGGGCACAGATACGCAGTATTTT
cdr3_aa: CSARGGKVGTDTQYF

d_call: .
j_call: TRBJ2-1
clone_size: .
v_call: TRBV19
cdr3_nt: TGTGCCACCGTACAGGGTCTCGGGTACAATGAGCAGTTCTTC
cdr3_aa: CATVQGLGYNEQFF

d_call: TRBD1
j_call: TRBJ2-6
clone_size: .
v_call: TRBV7-9
cdr3_nt: TGTGCCAGCACCCCCCCGGGACAGGAGCTCTCTGGGGCCAACGTCCTGACTTTC
cdr3_aa: CASTPPGQELSGANVLTF

d_call: TRBD2
j_call: TRBJ2-7
clone_size: .
v_call: TRBV20-1
cdr3_nt: TGCAGTGCTAGAGATCTAAGCGGGGGGACTACCTACGAGCAGTACTTC
cdr3_aa: CSARDLSGGTTYEQYF

d_call: TRBD1
j_call: TRBJ2-7
clone_size: .
v_call: TRBV30
cdr3_nt: TGTGCCTGGAGTGTAGACAGGGACCACGAGCAGTACTTC
cdr3_aa: CAWSVDRDHEQYF

d_call: TRBD1
j_call: TRBJ1-1
clone_size: .
v_call: TRBV29-1
cdr3_nt: TGCAGCGTTGAGGGATCCGGGACAGGGGACGCTTTCTTT
cdr3_aa: CSVEGSGTGDAFF

d_call: TRBD1
j_call: TRBJ2-1
clone_size: .
v_call: TRBV7-2
cdr3_nt: TGTGCCAGCAGCTTGATTGGACAGGGCCTGTTCTTC
cdr3_aa: CASSLIGQGLFF

d_call: TRBD1
j_call: TRBJ1-4
clone_size: .
v_call: TRBV2
cdr3_nt: TGTGCCAGTATATCAGGACGGACAGGGTATGAAAAACTGTTTTTT
cdr3_aa: CASISGRTGYEKLFF

d_call: .
j_call: TRBJ1-2
clone_size: .
v_call: TRBV29-1
cdr3_nt: TGCAGCGTTATCCGGGACATGGATAACTATGGCTACACCTTC
cdr3_aa: CSVIRDMDNYGYTF

d_call: .
j_call: TRBJ2-7
clone_size: .
v_call: TRBV11-2
cdr3_nt: TGTGCCAGCGCTCGAGAGGCAAGCTCCTACGAGCAGTACTTC
cdr3_aa: CASAREASSYEQYF

d_call: TRBD2
j_call: TRBJ2-5
clone_size: .
v_call: TRBV6-5
cdr3_nt: TGTGCCAGCAGCCTAGGACTAGCGGTACAAGAGACCCAGTACTTC
cdr3_aa: CASSLGLAVQETQYF

d_call: .
j_call: TRBJ2-5
clone_size: .
v_call: TRBV29-1
cdr3_nt: TGCAGCGTTGAAACTATCGGGGTTGGGGAGACCCAGTACTTC
cdr3_aa: CSVETIGVGETQYF

d_call: TRBD1
j_call: TRBJ1-6
clone_size: .
v_call: TRBV20-1
cdr3_nt: TGCAGTGCTGGAGAGACAGGGTCGGCTTCACCCCTCCACTTT
cdr3_aa: CSAGETGSASPLHF

d_call: TRBD2
j_call: TRBJ2-1
clone_size: .
v_call: TRBV15
cdr3_nt: TGTGCCACCAGCGCGGGACTAGCGGGGGGGCGTGCTGAGCAGTTCTTC
cdr3_aa: CATSAGLAGGRAEQFF